Sequencing of this TCR beta chain was carried out in a study of blood T cell repertoires in COVID-19. Whole-study context: The study drew acute and convalescent COVID-19 samples from the United States, Italy and Spain.

Source study methods: Amplifying reference gene primers gave estimates of nucleated cell counts. Profiled with immunoSEQ multiplex PCR; TCRdb holds only in-frame clones, not every one. V, J and clone size derive from that table, while D and trimming were established from the DNA sequence. This sample has under 300,000 clones, with about 83% found just once. Germline V lookup: CDR1 SGHDT, CDR2 YYEEEE. V shed 0 bases and J shed 2 bases, with 8 bases lying between them. The CDR3 has 14 residues. The chain has TRBV5-6 and TRBJ1-1, with D perhaps matching TRBD1 (5 bases). The TCR sequence derives from an elderly man with acute or convalescent COVID-19. The sample consisted of peripheral blood. CDR3 in amino acids: CASSLARVNTEAFF. The CDR3 DNA is TGTGCCAGCAGCTTGGCCAGGGTAAACACTGAAGCTTTCTTT.